The rows below give T cell receptor beta chains drawn from one sample of a study of T cells expressing NK-cell markers. TCRdb reprocessed the 5' RACE reads, with one entry per CDR3 protein and no DNA. The sample table includes about 550,000 distinct CDR3 sequences. The material sequenced was blood T cells: a sorted CD56 or NKG2C T cell subset, CD4+ or CD8+ T cells, or bulk PBMC T cells (not recorded which). These receptors came from a man between 18 and 29 years old in good health. The CDR3 runs from the conserved cysteine through the conserved F or W. The order of the fields is J gene, V gene, CDR3 protein.

>TRBJ1-1|TRBV13
CASSSQGARTEAFF
>TRBJ1-2|TRBV5-1
CASSLGPGYYGYTF
>TRBJ1-1|TRBV9
CASSVEMSENTEAFF
>TRBJ1-2|TRBV12-3/TRBV12-4
CASSPKTGSSGYTF
>TRBJ2-5|TRBV20-1
CSANGSPSSQETQYF
>TRBJ1-6|TRBV27
CASNWDRGGSPLHF
>TRBJ1-1|TRBV29-1
CSVPGQGNTEAFF
>TRBJ2-1|TRBV7-2
CASSPGAHQYNEQFF
>TRBJ2-7|TRBV28
CASSAPGTGSSYEQYF
>TRBJ2-1|TRBV3-1
CASSHKREGLNEQFF
>TRBJ2-1|TRBV4-1
CASSHAPGLAGNEQFF
>TRBJ2-1|TRBV5-1
CASTREGQIYNEQFF
>TRBJ2-1|TRBV20-1
CSPVPTSGILYEQFF
>TRBJ2-1|TRBV7-2
CASSATSGRAEQFF
>TRBJ2-7|TRBV6-2/TRBV6-3
CASSYSGLSYEQYF
>TRBJ2-3|TRBV18
CASSPIPGQGDVTQYF
>TRBJ2-6|TRBV5-1
CASSTTPLSGANVLTF
>TRBJ2-1|TRBV10-3
CAIMAGEVDEQFF
>TRBJ2-7|TRBV5-1
CASSLDWAGQFSEQYF
>TRBJ2-4|TRBV7-2
CASSRSGTGKNIQYF
>TRBJ1-6|TRBV20-1
CSARIDSGIRGSPLHF
>TRBJ1-3|TRBV29-1
CSVETTTVPVLGNTIYF
>TRBJ1-5|TRBV2
CASSEFGLSSNQPQHF
>TRBJ2-3|TRBV5-1
CASSHRFGTGSTDTQYF
>TRBJ2-5|TRBV15
CATSSHRDRFQETQYF
>TRBJ2-1|TRBV20-1
CSAVAGGVYNEQFF
>TRBJ2-1|TRBV4-3
CASSHPRGRATGYANEQFF